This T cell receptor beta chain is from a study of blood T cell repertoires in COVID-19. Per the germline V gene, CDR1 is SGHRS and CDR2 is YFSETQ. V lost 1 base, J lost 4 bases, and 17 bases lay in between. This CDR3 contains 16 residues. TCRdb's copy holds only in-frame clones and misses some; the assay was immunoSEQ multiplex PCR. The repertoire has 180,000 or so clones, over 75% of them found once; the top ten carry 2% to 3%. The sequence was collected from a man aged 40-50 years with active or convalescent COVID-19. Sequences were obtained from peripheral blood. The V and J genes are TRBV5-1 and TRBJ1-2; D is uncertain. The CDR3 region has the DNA TGCGCCAGCAGCTTGAGTATCTACAGTACAACCTATGGCTACACCTTC. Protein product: CASSLSIYSTTYGYTF.